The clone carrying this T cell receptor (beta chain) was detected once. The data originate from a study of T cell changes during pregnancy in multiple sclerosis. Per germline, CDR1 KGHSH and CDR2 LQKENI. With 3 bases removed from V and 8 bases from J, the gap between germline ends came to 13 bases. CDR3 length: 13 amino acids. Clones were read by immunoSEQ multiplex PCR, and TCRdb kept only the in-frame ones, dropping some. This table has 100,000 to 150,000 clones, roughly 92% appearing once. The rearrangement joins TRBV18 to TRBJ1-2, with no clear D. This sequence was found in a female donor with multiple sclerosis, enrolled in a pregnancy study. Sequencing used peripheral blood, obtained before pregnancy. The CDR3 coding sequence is TGTGCCAGCTCACCCGGGGTACAGTGGGGCTACACCTTC. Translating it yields CASSPGVQWGYTF.